Below, one T cell receptor (beta chain) is given with its context. These data belong to a study of technical replicates of blood from a few donors. Sequencing was performed with immunoSEQ multiplex PCR; in TCRdb, only in-frame clones are kept and a portion is missing. This sample carries 58,000 or so clones, approximately 86% of them seen once, and the ten largest clones take roughly 4.6%. The receptor was isolated from a human donor in good health. Some clones in this sample may be carry-over from other donors' samples. Sequencing was performed on PBMCs.

CDR3 loop: CAWSTRSYEQYF. The CDR3 bases are TGTGCCTGGAGTACCAGGTCCTACGAGCAGTACTTC. This rearrangement joins TRBV30 to TRBJ2-7, with no clear D. Trimming pared 2 bases from V and 1 base from J, leaving 6 bases between. The CDR3 length is 12 residues. Germline CDR1 GTSNPN, CDR2 SVGIG (reference sequence).